This T cell receptor beta chain was sequenced in a study of T-cell reconstitution after alpha-beta-depleted transplantation in children. TCRbeta library preparation incorporated unique molecular identifiers. One entry per CDR3 protein results from TCRdb running MiXCR on the PCR reads. The sample consists of about a million distinct CDR3 sequences, roughly 29% of them appearing once. This CDR3 spans 15 amino acids. Trimming removed 3 bases at V and 5 bases at J, with 16 bases between. Study observations and caveats: A year post-transplant, T-cell counts and diversity derived mostly from newly produced T cells. Reportedly, roughly two months post-transplant, alpha-beta T cells arose from several hundred expanded graft clones. The origin of high day-60 TCRbeta diversity in some patients lay in surviving recipient T cells and thymic progenitors.

This clonotype was seen a handful of times. Its antigen is still unknown. V usage is TRBV12-3 or TRBV12-4 and J usage is TRBJ2-5; D is uncertain. The source was PBMCs, mostly from graft donor cells, collected 360 days after TCRalphabeta/CD19-depleted stem cell transplant. This TCR was sampled from a boy younger than two who had a stem cell transplant for SCID, so the T cells may come from the graft donor. The CDR3 DNA sequence: TGTGCCAGCAGTTTTCCTAGGTCGCGATTGGAGACCCAGTACTTC. Its translation is CASSFPRSRLETQYF.